Below are 14 T cell receptor beta chains sequenced from a single sample in a study of T cell responses to AZD1222 COVID-19 vaccine. Libraries were prepared by immunoSEQ multiplex PCR; TCRdb keeps only in-frame clonotypes and omits some of them. The sample shows roughly 150,000 clones, approximately 90% of them seen only once. The sample was peripheral blood, taken on day 0 of MenACWY control vaccination. These receptor sequences come from an adult in good health.

The V gene is TRBV4-1, the J gene TRBJ2-7; a weak D match, TRBD2 (7 bases). Germline loops: CDR1 MGHRA, CDR2 YSYEKL. This CDR3 has 15 residues. V lost 0 bases and J lost 5, with 14 bases in between. The CDR3 loop is CASSQDSGSGDEQYF. For the CDR3, the DNA is TGCGCCAGCAGCCAAGATAGCGGGTCAGGGGACGAGCAGTACTTC.

This rearrangement joins TRBV6-5 to TRBJ2-1; D unresolved. Germline V gene sequence: CDR1 MNHEY, CDR2 SVGAGI. Trimming stripped 2 bases from V and 0 bases from J, with 11 bases between. This CDR3 has 16 amino acids. The CDR3 region has the DNA TGTGCCAGCAGTTACGTCGTGAGTAGCTCCTACAATGAGCAGTTCTTC. Its translation is CASSYVVSSSYNEQFF.

The V and J genes are TRBV7-9 and TRBJ1-1, with D unclear. Germline CDR1 reads SEHNR; CDR2 reads FQNEAQ (reference sequence). V lost 2 bases, J lost 4 bases, and 11 bases lay in between. CDR3 size: 14 residues. The CDR3 loop is CASSLLRATTEAFF. The CDR3 nucleotides read TGTGCCAGCAGCTTATTACGGGCGACCACTGAAGCTTTCTTT.

A single count supports this clone. This chain joins TRBV24-1 and TRBJ1-2; D unresolved. Germline CDR1 reads KGHDR; CDR2 reads SFDVKD. The ends were cut back, 3 bases at V and 5 bases at J, with 12 bases in the middle. This CDR3 contains 14 residues. The CDR3 is CATSDPLKGYGYTF. The CDR3 nucleotides are TGTGCCACCAGTGATCCGTTAAAAGGGTATGGCTACACCTTC.

For this clone: This sample includes further DNA sequences coding for the same CDR3. The chain links TRBV24-1 to TRBJ2-1; TRBD2 matches 12 bases. Unmatched junction bases numbered 1, after V lost 3 bases and J lost 2 bases. This CDR3 contains 16 residues. Germline-derived CDR1 and CDR2 are KGHDR and SFDVKD. The CDR3 region has the DNA TGTGCCACCAGTGATCGACTAGCGGGGGCCTACAATGAGCAGTTCTTC. This translates into CATSDRLAGAYNEQFF.

V gene TRBV5-6 combines with J gene TRBJ1-3; D is uncertain. Trimming stripped 4 bases from V and 2 bases from J, with 10 bases between. The CDR3 has 14 amino acids. Per germline, CDR1 SGHDT and CDR2 YYEEEE. The CDR3 reads CASSPNWAGNTIYF. The CDR3, as DNA: TGTGCCAGCAGCCCCAACTGGGCTGGAAACACCATATATTTT.

This clone was seen more than once but under ten times. The chain is built from TRBV6-5 and TRBJ1-4; no clear D. Deletions cut 3 bases from V and 4 bases from J, with 9 bases between. The CDR3 runs 14 residues. Germline CDR1 MNHEY, CDR2 SVGAGI. DNA for the CDR3: TGTGCCAGCAGTTATTTCGGCCTTAATGAAAAACTGTTTTTT. Amino acids: CASSYFGLNEKLFF.

The chain couples TRBV6-2 or TRBV6-3 to TRBJ2-1; 9 nucleotides align to TRBD2. With 2 bases clipped from V and 5 bases from J, the junction kept 13 bases outside the gene matches. In germline, CDR1 is MNHEY, CDR2 SVGEGT. CDR3 length: 18 residues. The CDR3 is CASSYTRSGGRLDNEQFF. CDR3 in DNA: TGTGCCAGCAGTTACACAAGAAGCGGGGGGCGTTTAGACAATGAGCAGTTCTTC.

This chain links TRBV19 with TRBJ2-3; TRBD2 agrees at 7 bases. The CDR3 runs to 14 residues. With 6 bases clipped from V and 4 bases from J, the junction kept 7 bases outside the gene matches. Germline V gives CDR1 LNHDA, CDR2 SQIVND (reference sequence). The CDR3 reads CASSITLAADTQYF. CDR3 DNA: TGTGCCAGTAGCATCACCCTAGCGGCAGATACGCAGTATTTT. Full variable domain (outside the CDR3, taken from reference TRBV19 and TRBJ2-3): DGGITQSPKYLFRKEGQNVTLSCEQNLNHDAMYWYRQDPGQGLRLIYYSQIVNDFQKGDIAEGYSVSREKKESFPLTVTSAQKNPTAFYLCASSITLAADTQYFGPGTRLTVL.

Here the CDR3 reads CASSGQEGGEKLFF. The CDR3 nucleotides are TGTGCCAGCAGTGGACAGGAGGGAGGTGAAAAACTGTTTTTT. This chain uses TRBV28 with TRBJ1-4, with TRBD1 identical over 7 bases. Trimming at V came to 5 bases and at J to 7 bases, leaving 7 bases not matched to a gene. This CDR3 comprises 14 residues. CDR1 is MDHEN and CDR2 is SYDVKM in the germline V gene. Full variable domain (rest looked up from reference TRBV28 and TRBJ1-4): DVKVTQSSRYLVKRTGEKVFLECVQDMDHENMFWYRQDPGLGLRLIYFSYDVKMKEKGDIPEGYSVSREKKERFSLILESASTNQTSMYLCASSGQEGGEKLFFGSGTQLSVL.

This chain connects TRBV4-3 to TRBJ1-3; D may be TRBD1 (5 bases). CDR1 is LGHNA and CDR2 is YSLEER in the germline V gene. V shed 1 base and J shed 1 base, with 11 bases lying between them. This CDR3 is built from 16 residues. CDR3 in DNA: TGCGCCAGCAGCCAAGGGGGCGGTAATTCTGGAAACACCATATATTTT. Amino acids: CASSQGGGNSGNTIYF.

The V and J genes are TRBV11-3 and TRBJ2-7; D ambiguous. This CDR3 spans 14 amino acids. CDR1 SGHNT and CDR2 YENEEA come from the germline V gene. V was shortened by 3 bases and J by 0 bases, with 9 bases between the two germline ends. The CDR3 bases are TGTGCCAGCAGCTTTTCGGCGAGCTCCTACGAGCAGTACTTC. Protein: CASSFSASSYEQYF.

This chain joins TRBV18 and TRBJ2-5; possibly TRBD1 for D (6 bases). From germline, CDR1 is KGHSH and CDR2 LQKENI. V was trimmed by 0 bases and J by 10 bases, leaving 15 bases between them. CDR3 length: 14 amino acids. CDR3 region: CASSPPIQGRLQYF. The CDR3 DNA follows: TGTGCCAGCTCACCACCGATACAGGGAAGGCTCCAGTACTTC. Looking up the rest from reference TRBV18 and TRBJ2-5 gives the full variable domain: NAGVMQNPRHLVRRRGQEARLRCSPMKGHSHVYWYRQLPEEGLKFMVYLQKENIIDESGMPKERFSAEFPKEGPSILRIQQVVRGDSAAYFCASSPPIQGRLQYFGPGTRLLVL.

J is TRBJ2-1 and V is TRBV5-6; 7 bases map to TRBD2. Germline V gene data show CDR1 as SGHDT and CDR2 as YYEEEE. Trimming cost V 3 bases and J 7 bases; bases outside gene matches: 10. The CDR3 sequence is 15 residues long. In DNA form, the CDR3 reads TGTGCCAGCAGCTCGGGCGCGAGACTAGCTAATGAGCAGTTCTTC. Translation: CASSSGARLANEQFF. Supplemented by reference TRBV5-6 and TRBJ2-1, the full variable domain reads DAGVTQSPTHLIKTRGQQVTLRCSPKSGHDTVSWYQQALGQGPQFIFQYYEEEERQRGNFPDRFSGHQFPNYSSELNVNALLLGDSALYLCASSSGARLANEQFFGPGTRLTVL.